Presented here are 12 T cell receptor beta chains from one specimen sequenced in a study of lymphopenia after photon versus proton radiotherapy. Assay used: immunoSEQ multiplex PCR; TCRdb lists only in-frame clones, some missing. The table shows about 26,000 clones, with more than 80% occurring only once. Sequenced material: peripheral blood, taken from a patient treated with photon-based radiotherapy. These receptors were collected from a young man with gastric cancer.

This chain uses TRBV19 with TRBJ2-1; 7 bases are shared with TRBD2. CDR1 LNHDA and CDR2 SQIVND come from the germline V gene (reference sequence). This CDR3 is built from 12 residues. Trimming at V came to 5 bases and at J to 6 bases, leaving 1 base not matched to a gene. Written as DNA, the CDR3 is TGTGCCAGTAGTGGGGGGGGCAATGAGCAGTTCTTC. Encoded protein: CASSGGGNEQFF.

V usage is TRBV20-1 and J usage is TRBJ2-1; D might be TRBD1 (5 bases). The CDR3 covers 10 residues. V lost 3 bases, J lost 12 bases, and 9 bases lay in between. Germline-derived CDR1 and CDR2 are DFQATT and SNEGSKA (reference sequence). The CDR3 DNA sequence: TGCAGTGCTAGCAGGGAAGGGCAGTTCTTC. Its protein product is CSASREGQFF.

This clone was recorded once. The chain links TRBV5-5 to TRBJ1-1; D is possibly TRBD1 (5 bases). This CDR3 region has 16 residues. Between the trimmed V and J ends, which lost 3 bases and 5 bases, there was a span of 20 bases. The germline V gene has CDR1 SGHKS and CDR2 YYEKEE (reference sequence). The CDR3 sequence: CASSSLPGPTDTEAFF. CDR3 bases: TGTGCCAGCAGCTCATTACCGGGACCGACGGATACTGAAGCTTTCTTT.

This rearrangement joins TRBV19 to TRBJ1-5; D gene uncertain. Between the trimmed V and J ends, which lost 1 base and 7 bases, there was a span of 17 bases. From germline, CDR1 is LNHDA and CDR2 SQIVND (reference sequence). The CDR3 runs to 16 residues. For the CDR3, the DNA is TGTGCCAGTAGTATAGCTTTGCAGGAGGTCGTACAGCCCCAGCATTTT. Translation: CASSIALQEVVQPQHF.

The chain couples TRBV7-9 to TRBJ2-3; 9 nucleotides agree with TRBD2. The CDR3 is made up of 17 amino acids. Per the germline V gene, CDR1 is SEHNR and CDR2 is FQNEAQ (reference sequence). Trimming at V came to 4 bases and at J to 5 bases, leaving 13 bases not matched to a gene. The DNA for the CDR3 is TGTGCCAGCAGCTCCCCCGGGACTAGCCGTCTTCGAGATACGCAGTATTTT. It encodes CASSSPGTSRLRDTQYF.

V usage is TRBV7-3 and J usage is TRBJ2-5; D remains unclear. Germline CDR1 is SGHTA and CDR2 is FQGTGA. V gave up 5 bases and J gave up 2 bases, with 9 bases separating them. The CDR3 extends over 13 amino acids. Here the CDR3 reads CASSPYGQETQYF. The DNA of the CDR3 is TGTGCCAGCAGCCCCTACGGACAAGAGACCCAGTACTTC. The full variable domain, with the rest looked up from reference TRBV7-3 and TRBJ2-5, is GAGVSQTPSNKVTEKGKYVELRCDPISGHTALYWYRQSLGQGPEFLIYFQGTGAADDSGLPNDRFFAVRPEGSVSTLKIQRTERGDSAVYLCASSPYGQETQYFGPGTRLLVL.

The sample holds one count of this clone. The V and J genes are TRBV9 and TRBJ1-2; TRBD1 matches 8 bases. This CDR3 comprises 15 residues. The junction had 9 bases not matched to a gene; V was cut back by 4 bases and J by 4 bases. Germline-derived CDR1 and CDR2 are SGDLS and YYNGEE. The CDR3 DNA follows: TGTGCCAGCAGCCAACGACAGGGGTTGAGCTATGGCTACACCTTC. Its translation: CASSQRQGLSYGYTF. The entire variable domain, with the rest obtained from reference TRBV9 and TRBJ1-2, is as follows: DSGVTQTPKHLITATGQRVTLRCSPRSGDLSVYWYQQSLDQGLQFLIQYYNGEERAKGNILERFSAQQFPDLHSELNLSSLELGDSALYFCASSQRQGLSYGYTFGSGTRLTVV.

This chain links TRBV6-4 with TRBJ2-2; 10 positions match TRBD1. The germline V gene encodes CDR1 MRHNA and CDR2 SNTAGT. The CDR3 consists of 16 residues. The ends lost 5 bases at V and 1 base at J; junction bases unmatched: 4. CDR3 DNA: TGTGCCAGCAGTCGCGGGACAGGGGTGAACACCGGGGAGCTGTTTTTT. Its translation: CASSRGTGVNTGELFF.

This rearrangement joins TRBV19 to TRBJ2-7; 8 positions match TRBD1. V was clipped by 4 bases and J by 5 bases; unmatched bases: 7. This CDR3 has 14 amino acids. Germline CDR1 is LNHDA and CDR2 is SQIVND (reference sequence). The CDR3 loop is CASSSGQGYDEQYF. In nucleotides, the CDR3 is TGTGCCAGTAGTAGTGGACAGGGCTATGACGAGCAGTACTTC.

The chain carries TRBV15 and TRBJ2-3; 7 bases agree with TRBD2. In germline, CDR1 is LNHNV, CDR2 YYDKDF (reference sequence). V trimming: 6 bases; J trimming: 4 bases; junction bases outside the gene matches: 4. CDR3 length equals 13 residues. CDR3 bases: TGTGCCACCAGATTCGCGGGAGCAGATACGCAGTATTTT. Translating gives CATRFAGADTQYF.

CDR3 in amino acids: CASSQSGGETQYF. DNA for the CDR3: TGCGCCAGCAGCCAAAGCGGGGGGGAGACCCAGTACTTC. This chain joins TRBV10-1 and TRBJ2-5; 9 bases match TRBD2. Germline assignment: CDR1 WNHNN and CDR2 SYGVQD (reference sequence). The V gene end was trimmed by 6 bases and the J gene end by 5 bases; junction bases not matched to a gene: 4. The CDR3 contains 13 residues.

The chain couples TRBV29-1 to TRBJ1-1; D gene uncertain. CDR3 length: 11 amino acids. V lost 7 bases, J lost 0 bases, and 6 bases lay in between. Per the germline V gene, CDR1 is SQVTM and CDR2 is ANQGSEA. CDR3 sequence: CSAKLNTEAFF. CDR3 DNA: TGCAGCGCCAAATTGAACACTGAAGCTTTCTTT.